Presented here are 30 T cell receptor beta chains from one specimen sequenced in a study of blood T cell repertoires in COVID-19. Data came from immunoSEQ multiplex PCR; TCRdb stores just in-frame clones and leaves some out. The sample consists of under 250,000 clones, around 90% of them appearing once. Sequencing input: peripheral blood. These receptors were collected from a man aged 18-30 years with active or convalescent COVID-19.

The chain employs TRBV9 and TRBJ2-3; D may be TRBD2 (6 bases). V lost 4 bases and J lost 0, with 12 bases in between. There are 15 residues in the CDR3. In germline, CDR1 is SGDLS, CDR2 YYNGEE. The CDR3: CASSPSGTSTDTQYF. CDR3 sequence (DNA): TGTGCCAGCAGCCCCTCTGGGACTAGCACAGATACGCAGTATTTT.

The CDR3 DNA follows: TGTGCCAGCTCACTAGCCGTTCCCGAGCAGTACTTC. Translation: CASSLAVPEQYF. V and J are TRBV18 and TRBJ2-7; D gene unclear. Trimming removed 4 bases at V and 6 bases at J, with 10 bases between. This CDR3 comprises 12 residues. CDR1 and CDR2 from the germline V gene are KGHSH and LQKENI. The full variable domain, its missing parts supplied by reference TRBV18 and TRBJ2-7, is NAGVMQNPRHLVRRRGQEARLRCSPMKGHSHVYWYRQLPEEGLKFMVYLQKENIIDESGMPKERFSAEFPKEGPSILRIQQVVRGDSAAYFCASSLAVPEQYFGPGTRLTVT.

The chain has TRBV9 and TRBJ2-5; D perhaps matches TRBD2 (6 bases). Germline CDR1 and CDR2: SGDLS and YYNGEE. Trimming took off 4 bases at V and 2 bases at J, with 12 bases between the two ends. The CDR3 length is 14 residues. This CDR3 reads CASSPQTRQETQYF. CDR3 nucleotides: TGTGCCAGCAGCCCCCAGACTAGGCAAGAGACCCAGTACTTC.

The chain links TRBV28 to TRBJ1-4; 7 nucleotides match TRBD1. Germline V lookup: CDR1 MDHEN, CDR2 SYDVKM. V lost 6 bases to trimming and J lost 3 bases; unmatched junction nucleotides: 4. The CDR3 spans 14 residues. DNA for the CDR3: TGTGCCAGCAGGTTGACAGGGCCTAATGAAAAACTGTTTTTT. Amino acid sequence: CASRLTGPNEKLFF.

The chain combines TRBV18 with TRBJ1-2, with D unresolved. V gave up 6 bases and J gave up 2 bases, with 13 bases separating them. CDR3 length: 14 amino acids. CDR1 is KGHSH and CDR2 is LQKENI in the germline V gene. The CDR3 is CASSPGGENYGYTF. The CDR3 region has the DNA TGTGCCAGCTCCCCCGGCGGGGAAAACTATGGCTACACCTTC.

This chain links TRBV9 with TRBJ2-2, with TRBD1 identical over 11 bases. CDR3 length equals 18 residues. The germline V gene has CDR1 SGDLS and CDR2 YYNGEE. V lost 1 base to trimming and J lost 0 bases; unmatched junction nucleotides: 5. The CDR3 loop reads CASSVRTGGDSNTGELFF. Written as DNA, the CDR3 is TGTGCCAGCAGCGTAAGGACAGGGGGCGATTCGAACACCGGGGAGCTGTTTTTT.

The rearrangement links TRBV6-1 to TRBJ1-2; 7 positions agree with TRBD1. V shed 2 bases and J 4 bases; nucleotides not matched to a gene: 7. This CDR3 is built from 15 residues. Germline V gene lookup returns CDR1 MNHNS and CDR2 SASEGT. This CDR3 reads CASSERQGESYGYTF. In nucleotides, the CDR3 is TGTGCCAGCAGTGAAAGACAGGGAGAGAGCTATGGCTACACCTTC.

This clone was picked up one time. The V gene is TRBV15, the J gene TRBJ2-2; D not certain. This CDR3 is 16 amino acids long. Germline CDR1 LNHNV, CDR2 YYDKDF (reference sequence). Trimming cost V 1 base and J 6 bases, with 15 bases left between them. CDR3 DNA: TGTGCCACCAGCAGAGTGCGACACGGTGGGTCCGGGGAGCTGTTTTTT. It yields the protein CATSRVRHGGSGELFF.

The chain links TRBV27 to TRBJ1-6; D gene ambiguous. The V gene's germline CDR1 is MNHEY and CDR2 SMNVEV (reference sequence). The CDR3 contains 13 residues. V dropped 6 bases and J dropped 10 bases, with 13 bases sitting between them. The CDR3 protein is CASRVSRNSPLHF. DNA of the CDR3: TGTGCCAGCAGAGTTAGTCGAAACTCACCCCTCCACTTT.

Here the CDR3 reads CASSQEGPGEGNTIYF. The CDR3 nucleotides are TGCGCCAGCAGCCAAGAAGGCCCAGGGGAAGGAAACACCATATATTTT. The chain has TRBV4-3 and TRBJ1-3, with D perhaps TRBD1 (6 bases). Germline V gene data show CDR1 as LGHNA and CDR2 as YSLEER. The CDR3 length is 16 residues. V shed 0 bases and J shed 4 bases, with 13 bases lying between them.

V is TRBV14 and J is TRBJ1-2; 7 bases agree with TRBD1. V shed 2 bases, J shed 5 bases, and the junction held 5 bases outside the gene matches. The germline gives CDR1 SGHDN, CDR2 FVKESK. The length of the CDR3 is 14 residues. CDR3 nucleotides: TGTGCCAGCAGCCAACGACAGGGTCATTATGGCTACACCTTC. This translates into CASSQRQGHYGYTF.

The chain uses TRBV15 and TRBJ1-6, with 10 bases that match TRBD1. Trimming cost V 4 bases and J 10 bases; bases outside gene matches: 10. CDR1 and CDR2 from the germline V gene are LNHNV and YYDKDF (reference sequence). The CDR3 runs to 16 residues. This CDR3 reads CATSTRAGTGESPLHF. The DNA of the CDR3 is TGTGCCACCAGCACAAGGGCGGGGACAGGGGAATCACCCCTCCACTTT.

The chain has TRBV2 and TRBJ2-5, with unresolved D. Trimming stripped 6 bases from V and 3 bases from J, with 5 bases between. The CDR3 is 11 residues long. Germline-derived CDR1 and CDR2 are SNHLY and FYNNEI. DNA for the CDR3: TGTGCCAGCAGCCGAGAAGAGACCCAGTACTTC. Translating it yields CASSREETQYF.

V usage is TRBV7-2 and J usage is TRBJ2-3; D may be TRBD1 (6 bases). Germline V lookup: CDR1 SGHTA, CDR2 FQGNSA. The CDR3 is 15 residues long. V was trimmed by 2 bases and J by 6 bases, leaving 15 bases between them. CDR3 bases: TGTGCCAGCAGCTTAACTCTCAGGGGTGGGGATACGCAGTATTTT. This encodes CASSLTLRGGDTQYF.

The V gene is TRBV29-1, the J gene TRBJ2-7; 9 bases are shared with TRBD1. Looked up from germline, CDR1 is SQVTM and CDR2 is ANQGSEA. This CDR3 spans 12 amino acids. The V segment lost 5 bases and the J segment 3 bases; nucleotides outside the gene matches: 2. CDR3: CSVSGQGYEQYF. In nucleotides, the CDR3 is TGCAGCGTTTCGGGACAGGGCTACGAGCAGTACTTC.

The DNA of the CDR3 is TGTGCCAGCAGTATAAGACAGGGGGCCCCCCGGAATTCACCCCTCCACTTT. Its translation is CASSIRQGAPRNSPLHF. J is TRBJ1-6 and V is TRBV28, with 10 bases fitting TRBD1. Germline V lookup: CDR1 MDHEN, CDR2 SYDVKM. The CDR3 runs 17 residues. V lost 5 bases to trimming and J lost 7 bases; unmatched junction nucleotides: 11.

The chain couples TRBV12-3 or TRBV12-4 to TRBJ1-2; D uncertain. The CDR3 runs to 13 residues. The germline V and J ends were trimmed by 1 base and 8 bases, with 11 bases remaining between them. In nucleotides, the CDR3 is TGTGCCAGCAGTTTAGACATAACTATGGGCTACACCTTC. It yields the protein CASSLDITMGYTF.

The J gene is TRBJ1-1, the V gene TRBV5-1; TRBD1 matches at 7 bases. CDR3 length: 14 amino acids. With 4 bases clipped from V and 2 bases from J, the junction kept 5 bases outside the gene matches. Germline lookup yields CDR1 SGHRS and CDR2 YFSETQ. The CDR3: CASSIRQGNTEAFF. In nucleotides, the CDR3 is TGCGCCAGCAGCATACGACAGGGCAACACTGAAGCTTTCTTT.

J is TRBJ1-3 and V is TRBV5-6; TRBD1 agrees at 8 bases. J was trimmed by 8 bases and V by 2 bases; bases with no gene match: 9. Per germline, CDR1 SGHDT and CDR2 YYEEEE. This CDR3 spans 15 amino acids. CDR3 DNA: TGTGCCAGCAGCTTCCAAGGACAGGGTACTGACACCATATATTTT. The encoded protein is CASSFQGQGTDTIYF.

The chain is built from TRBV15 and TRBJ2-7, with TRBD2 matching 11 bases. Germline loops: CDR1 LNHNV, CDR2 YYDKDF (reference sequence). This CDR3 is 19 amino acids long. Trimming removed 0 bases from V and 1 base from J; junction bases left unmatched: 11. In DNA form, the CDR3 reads TGTGCCACCAGCAGAGATAGAAGAAAGCTAGCGGGGGGATCCTACGAGCAGTACTTC. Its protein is CATSRDRRKLAGGSYEQYF.

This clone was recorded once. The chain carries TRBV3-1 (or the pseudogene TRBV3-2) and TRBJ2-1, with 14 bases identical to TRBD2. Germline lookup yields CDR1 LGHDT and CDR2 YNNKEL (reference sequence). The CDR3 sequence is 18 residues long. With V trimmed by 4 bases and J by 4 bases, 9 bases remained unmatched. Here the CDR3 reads CASSPVAGTSGSYNEQFF. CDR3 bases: TGTGCCAGCAGCCCAGTAGCCGGGACTAGCGGGAGTTACAATGAGCAGTTCTTC.

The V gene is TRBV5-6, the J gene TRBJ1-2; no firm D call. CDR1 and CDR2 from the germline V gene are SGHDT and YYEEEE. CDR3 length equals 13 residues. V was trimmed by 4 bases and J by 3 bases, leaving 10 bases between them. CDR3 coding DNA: TGTGCCAGCAGCCTAGACGGGGACTATGGCTACACCTTC. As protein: CASSLDGDYGYTF.

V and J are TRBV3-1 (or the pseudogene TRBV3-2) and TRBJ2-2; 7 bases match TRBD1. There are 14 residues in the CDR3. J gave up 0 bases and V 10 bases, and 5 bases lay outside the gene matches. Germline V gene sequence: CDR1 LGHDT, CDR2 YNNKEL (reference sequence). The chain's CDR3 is CATPGQTNTGELFF. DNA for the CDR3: TGTGCCACTCCGGGACAGACGAACACCGGGGAGCTGTTTTTT.

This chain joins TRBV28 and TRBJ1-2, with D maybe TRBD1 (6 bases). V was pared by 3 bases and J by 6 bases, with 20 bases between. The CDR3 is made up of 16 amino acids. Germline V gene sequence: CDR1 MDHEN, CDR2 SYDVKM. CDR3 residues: CASSFPAGEIVDGYTF. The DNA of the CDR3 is TGTGCCAGCAGTTTTCCGGCAGGGGAGATTGTGGATGGCTACACCTTC.

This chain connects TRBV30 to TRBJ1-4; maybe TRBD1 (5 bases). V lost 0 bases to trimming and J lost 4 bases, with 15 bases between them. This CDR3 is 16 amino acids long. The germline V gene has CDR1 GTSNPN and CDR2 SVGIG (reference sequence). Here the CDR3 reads CAWSVSAGTGNEKLFF. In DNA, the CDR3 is TGTGCCTGGAGTGTATCGGCGGGGACGGGTAATGAAAAACTGTTTTTT.

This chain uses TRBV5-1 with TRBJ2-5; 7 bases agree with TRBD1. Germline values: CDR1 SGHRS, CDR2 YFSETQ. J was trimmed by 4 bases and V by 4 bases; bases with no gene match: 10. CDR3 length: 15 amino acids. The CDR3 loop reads CASSVGDSTGETQYF. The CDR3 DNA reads TGCGCCAGCAGCGTAGGGGACAGTACCGGAGAGACCCAGTACTTC.

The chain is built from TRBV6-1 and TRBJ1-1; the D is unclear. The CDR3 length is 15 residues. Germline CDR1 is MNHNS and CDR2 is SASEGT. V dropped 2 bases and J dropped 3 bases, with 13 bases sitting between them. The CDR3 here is CASSEPGKPHTEAFF. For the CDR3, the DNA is TGTGCCAGCAGTGAACCGGGGAAACCCCACACTGAAGCTTTCTTT.

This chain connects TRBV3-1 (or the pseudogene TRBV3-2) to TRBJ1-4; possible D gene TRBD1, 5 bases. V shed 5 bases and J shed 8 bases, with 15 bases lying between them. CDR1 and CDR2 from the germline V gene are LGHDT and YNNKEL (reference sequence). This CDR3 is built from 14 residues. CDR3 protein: CASSDRSATEKLFF. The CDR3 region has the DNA TGTGCCAGCAGCGACAGATCAGCAACAGAAAAACTGTTTTTT.

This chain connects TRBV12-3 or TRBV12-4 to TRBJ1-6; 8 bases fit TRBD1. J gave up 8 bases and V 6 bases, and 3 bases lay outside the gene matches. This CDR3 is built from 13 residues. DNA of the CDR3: TGTGCCAGCAGCAGGACAGGGCATTCACCCCTCCACTTT. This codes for CASSRTGHSPLHF.

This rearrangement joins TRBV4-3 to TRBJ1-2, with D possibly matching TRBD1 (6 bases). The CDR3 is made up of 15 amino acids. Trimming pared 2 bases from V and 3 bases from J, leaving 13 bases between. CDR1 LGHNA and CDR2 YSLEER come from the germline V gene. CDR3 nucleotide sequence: TGCGCCAGCAGCCAAAATGGGCCAGGGGACTATGGCTACACCTTC. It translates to CASSQNGPGDYGYTF.